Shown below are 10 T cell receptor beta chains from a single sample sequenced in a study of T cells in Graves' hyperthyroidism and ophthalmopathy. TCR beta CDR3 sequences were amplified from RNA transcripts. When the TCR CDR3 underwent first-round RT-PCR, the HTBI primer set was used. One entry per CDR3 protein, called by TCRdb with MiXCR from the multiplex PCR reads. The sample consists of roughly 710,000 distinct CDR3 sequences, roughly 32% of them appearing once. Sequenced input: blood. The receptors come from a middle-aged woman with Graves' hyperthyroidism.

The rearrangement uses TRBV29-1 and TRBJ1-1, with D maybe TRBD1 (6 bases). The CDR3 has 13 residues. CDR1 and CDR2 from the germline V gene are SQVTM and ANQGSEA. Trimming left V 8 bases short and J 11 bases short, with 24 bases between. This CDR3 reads CSPLAGGGNGAFF. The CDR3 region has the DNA TGCAGCCCCCTAGCGGGGGGGGGCAACGGGGCTTTCTTT.

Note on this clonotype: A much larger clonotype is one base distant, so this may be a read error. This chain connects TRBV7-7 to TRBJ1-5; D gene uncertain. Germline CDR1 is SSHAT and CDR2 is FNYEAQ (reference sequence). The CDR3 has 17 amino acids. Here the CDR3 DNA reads TGTGTCAGCAGCTTAGCGGCGCCCGGTGTTAGCAATCAGCCCCAGCATTTT. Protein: CVSSLAAPGVSNQPQHF.

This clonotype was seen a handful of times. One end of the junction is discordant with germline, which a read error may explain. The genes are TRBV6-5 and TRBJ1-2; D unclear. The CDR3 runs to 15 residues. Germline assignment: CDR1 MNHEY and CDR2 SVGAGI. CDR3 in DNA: TGCGCCAGCAGCCAAGATTCAGGCAGCAGCTATGGCTACACCTTC. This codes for CASSQDSGSSYGYTF.

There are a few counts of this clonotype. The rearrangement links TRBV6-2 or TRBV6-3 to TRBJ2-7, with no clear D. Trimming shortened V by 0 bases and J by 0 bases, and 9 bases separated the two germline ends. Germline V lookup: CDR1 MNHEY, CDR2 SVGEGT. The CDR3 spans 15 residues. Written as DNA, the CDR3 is TGTGCCAGCAGTTACTCGGCCACGGGCTCCTACGAGCAGTACTTC. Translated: CASSYSATGSYEQYF.

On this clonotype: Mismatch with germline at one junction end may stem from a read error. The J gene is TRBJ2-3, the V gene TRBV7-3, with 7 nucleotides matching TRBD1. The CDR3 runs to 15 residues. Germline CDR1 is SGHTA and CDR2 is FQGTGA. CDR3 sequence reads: CASSLSGQGTDTQCF. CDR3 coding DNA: TGTGCCAGCAGCTTAAGCGGTCAGGGGACAGATACGCAGTGTTTT.

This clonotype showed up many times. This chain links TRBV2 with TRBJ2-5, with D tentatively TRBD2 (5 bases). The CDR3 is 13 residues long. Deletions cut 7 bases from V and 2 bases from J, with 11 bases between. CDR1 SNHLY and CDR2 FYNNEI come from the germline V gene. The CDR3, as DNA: TGTGCCAGCAAGGGTCGGGAACAAGAGACCCAGTACTTC. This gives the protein CASKGREQETQYF.

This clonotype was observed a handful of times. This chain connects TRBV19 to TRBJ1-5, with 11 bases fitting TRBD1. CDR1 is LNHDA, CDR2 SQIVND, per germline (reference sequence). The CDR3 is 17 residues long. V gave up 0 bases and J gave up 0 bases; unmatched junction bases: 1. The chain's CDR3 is CASSIDGTGGSNQPQHF. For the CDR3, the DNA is TGTGCCAGTAGTATAGATGGGACAGGGGGTAGCAATCAGCCCCAGCATTTT.

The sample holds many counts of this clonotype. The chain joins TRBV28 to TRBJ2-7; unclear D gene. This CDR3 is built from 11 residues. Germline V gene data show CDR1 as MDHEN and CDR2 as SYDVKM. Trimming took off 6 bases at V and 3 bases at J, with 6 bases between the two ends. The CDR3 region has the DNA TGTGCCAGCAGCCTTAACTACGAGCAGTACTTC. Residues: CASSLNYEQYF.

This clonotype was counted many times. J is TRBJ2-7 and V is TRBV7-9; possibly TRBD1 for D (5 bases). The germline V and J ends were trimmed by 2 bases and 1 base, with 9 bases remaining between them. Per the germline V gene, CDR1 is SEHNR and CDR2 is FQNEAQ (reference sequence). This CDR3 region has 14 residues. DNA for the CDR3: TGTGCCAGCAGCTTATGGGGCAGTTCCTACGAGCAGTACTTC. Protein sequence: CASSLWGSSYEQYF.

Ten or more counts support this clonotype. CDR3 coding DNA: TGCGCCAGCAGCTTGGTACCAGGGACGGCAAACGAGCAGTACTTC. It is translated as CASSLVPGTANEQYF. The chain carries TRBV5-1 and TRBJ2-7; D possibly uses TRBD1 or TRBD2 (5 bases each). V was clipped by 0 bases and J by 5 bases, with 15 bases between them. This CDR3 comprises 15 residues. The V gene's germline CDR1 is SGHRS and CDR2 YFSETQ.